Listed here are 32 T cell receptor beta chains from one sample, sequenced in a study of neurological immune-mediated disorders. Using its own MiXCR run on the 5' RACE reads, TCRdb lists one record per CDR3 protein. Among about 20,000 distinct CDR3 sequences listed, approximately 7.8% were seen once. The sample taken for sequencing was CD8+ T cells from blood. The receptors were gathered from a young woman with HTLV-1-associated myelopathy (HAM/TSP).

The chain uses TRBV6-4 and TRBJ2-3; no definite D call. The CDR3 runs 15 residues. CDR1 is MRHNA and CDR2 is SNTAGT in the germline V gene. V lost 0 bases and J lost 1, with 8 bases in between. The CDR3 region has the DNA TGTGCCAGCAGTGACTCGGAAAGGGGCACAGATACGCAGTATTTT. Translated: CASSDSERGTDTQYF.

The chain has TRBV6-5 and TRBJ1-4, with a weak D call TRBD1 (6 bases). There are 14 residues in the CDR3. Germline CDR1 MNHEY, CDR2 SVGAGI. V gave up 6 bases and J gave up 6 bases, with 14 bases separating them. The CDR3 loop is CASRQGRDYEKLFF. CDR3 in DNA: TGTGCCAGCAGACAGGGTAGAGATTATGAAAAACTGTTTTTT.

The sample holds many counts of this clonotype. The V call is TRBV5-5, the J call TRBJ1-1, with TRBD1 matching 9 bases. CDR3 length equals 16 residues. V shed 4 bases, J shed 3 bases, and the junction held 10 bases outside the gene matches. Germline V lookup: CDR1 SGHKS, CDR2 YYEKEE (reference sequence). Written as DNA, the CDR3 is TGTGCCAGCAGCATCCGGGACAGGGTTACCTACACTGAAGCTTTCTTT. Encoded protein: CASSIRDRVTYTEAFF.

This clonotype was observed at least ten times. This chain links TRBV6-5 with TRBJ2-5; D gene unclear. Trimming cost V 2 bases and J 1 base, with 8 bases left between them. The CDR3 is 14 amino acids. Germline V CDR1 and CDR2: MNHEY, SVGAGI. CDR3: CASSYGSGQETQYF. The CDR3 DNA follows: TGTGCCAGCAGTTACGGGTCCGGCCAAGAGACCCAGTACTTC.

At least ten counts were recorded for this clonotype. The chain uses TRBV6-5 and TRBJ1-5, with 8 bases fitting TRBD1. The length of the CDR3 is 14 residues. V dropped 5 bases and J dropped 5; count of bases not matched to a gene: 5. The germline CDR1 and CDR2 sequences are MNHEY and SVGAGI. CDR3 sequence: CASSNQGAHQPQHF. The CDR3 bases are TGTGCCAGCAGTAATCAGGGGGCACATCAGCCCCAGCATTTT.

V gene TRBV10-3 combines with J gene TRBJ1-1; unclear D gene. This CDR3 is built from 16 residues. The germline V gene has CDR1 ENHRY and CDR2 SYGVKD. Trimming took off 0 bases at V and 0 bases at J, with 11 bases between the two ends. The CDR3 loop is CAISESPVIMNTEAFF. The DNA of the CDR3 is TGTGCCATCAGTGAGTCGCCGGTTATCATGAACACTGAAGCTTTCTTT.

The sample holds many counts of this clonotype. The J gene is TRBJ1-1, the V gene TRBV5-6; no reliable D call. Germline CDR1 SGHDT, CDR2 YYEEEE. The CDR3 has 15 amino acids. V dropped 0 bases and J dropped 2 bases, with 11 bases sitting between them. CDR3 protein: CASSLVRNTNTEAFF. For the CDR3, the DNA is TGTGCCAGCAGCTTGGTTCGTAACACCAACACTGAAGCTTTCTTT.

This clonotype was counted ten times or more. The gene calls are TRBV7-2 and TRBJ1-5; 7 bases fit TRBD1. Germline loops: CDR1 SGHTA, CDR2 FQGNSA. The J segment lost 10 bases and the V segment lost 4 bases, leaving 19 bases of the junction unmatched. The CDR3 extends over 17 amino acids. The CDR3 loop reads CASSSGVGGDPTGPQHF. The CDR3 DNA reads as TGTGCCAGCAGCTCCGGGGTAGGGGGCGATCCGACGGGACCCCAGCATTTT.

This clonotype appeared many times. The chain is built from TRBV2 and TRBJ2-6; D unclear. This CDR3 is built from 12 residues. Germline CDR1 SNHLY, CDR2 FYNNEI. The V gene lost 7 bases and the J gene lost 4 bases, with 5 bases spanning the gap. The CDR3 DNA reads as TGTGCCAGCATGGGCGGGGCCAACGTCCTGACTTTC. Translated: CASMGGANVLTF.

This clonotype was counted at least ten times. J is TRBJ2-1 and V is TRBV29-1; 10 nucleotides line up with TRBD1. The CDR3 runs 15 residues. Unmatched junction bases numbered 5, after V lost 0 bases and J lost 6 bases. The germline V gene encodes CDR1 SQVTM and CDR2 ANQGSEA. CDR3 coding DNA: TGCAGCGTTGAAGACCGACAGGGGGCTGGCAATGAGCAGTTCTTC. This sequence encodes CSVEDRQGAGNEQFF.

There are many counts of this clonotype. The chain has TRBV7-9 and TRBJ1-2, with no clear D. The CDR3 consists of 12 residues. V gave up 4 bases and J gave up 4 bases, with 7 bases separating them. The germline CDR1 and CDR2 sequences are SEHNR and FQNEAQ (reference sequence). The CDR3 is CASSSGGYGYTF. The CDR3 region has the DNA TGTGCCAGCAGCTCTGGTGGCTATGGCTACACCTTC.

This clonotype was seen many times. The rearrangement links TRBV20-1 to TRBJ2-6; D perhaps matches TRBD1 (6 bases). V shed 6 bases and J shed 0 bases, with 15 bases lying between them. The CDR3 runs to 16 residues. Germline-derived CDR1 and CDR2 are DFQATT and SNEGSKA (reference sequence). This CDR3 reads CSARTDFISGANVLTF. The CDR3 coding sequence is TGCAGTGCCCGGACAGATTTCATCTCTGGGGCCAACGTCCTGACTTTC.

This clonotype was counted at least ten times. This chain joins TRBV12-3 or TRBV12-4 and TRBJ1-1; 9 bases line up with TRBD1. With V trimmed by 6 bases and J by 5 bases, 13 bases remained unmatched. CDR3 length: 16 amino acids. CDR3 sequence: CASRMDRGELETEAFF. The CDR3 bases are TGTGCCAGCAGAATGGACAGGGGTGAATTAGAAACTGAAGCTTTCTTT.

This clonotype was seen repeatedly, ten times or more. CDR3 amino acids: CASSQETPYGYTF. CDR3 in DNA: TGTGCCAGCAGCCAAGAGACACCGTATGGCTACACCTTC. The chain combines TRBV3-1 with TRBJ1-2; D is ambiguous. CDR1 and CDR2 from the germline V gene are LGHDT and YNNKEL (reference sequence). The CDR3 loop spans 13 amino acids. With 0 bases removed from V and 5 bases from J, the gap between germline ends came to 7 bases.

There are many counts of this clonotype. The V call is TRBV10-3, the J call TRBJ1-1; the match to TRBD1 covers 9 bases. This CDR3 has 16 amino acids. V lost 6 bases, J lost 2 bases, and 10 bases stayed unmatched. Germline values: CDR1 ENHRY, CDR2 SYGVKD. CDR3 nucleotides: TGTGCCATCAGAACTCATTGGACAGGGGATAACACTGAAGCTTTCTTT. Its protein product is CAIRTHWTGDNTEAFF.

This clonotype was detected many times. This chain links TRBV12-3 or TRBV12-4 with TRBJ2-7, with D perhaps matching TRBD1 or TRBD2 (5 bases each). Trimming shortened V by 5 bases and J by 6 bases, and 20 bases separated the two germline ends. The CDR3 is made up of 15 amino acids. CDR3 DNA sequence: TGTGCCAGCAGTCCCTTTGGGGGACCCACCTTCGAGCAGTACTTC. It is translated as CASSPFGGPTFEQYF.

This clonotype was observed at least ten times. J is TRBJ1-1 and V is TRBV5-1, with TRBD1 matching 8 bases. The CDR3 spans 16 residues. With V trimmed by 4 bases and J by 5 bases, 13 bases remained unmatched. The germline CDR1 and CDR2 sequences are SGHRS and YFSETQ. DNA of the CDR3: TGCGCCAGCAGCCGTGGACAGGGCGGAGTACTTACTGAAGCTTTCTTT. Encoded protein: CASSRGQGGVLTEAFF.

The chain couples TRBV7-6 to TRBJ1-1; possible D gene TRBD1, 6 bases. This CDR3 region has 15 residues. Germline V gene lookup returns CDR1 SGHVS and CDR2 FNYEAQ. V shed 0 bases and J shed 8 bases, with 16 bases lying between them. As DNA, the CDR3 is TGTGCCAGCAGCTTAGCGAGGGGGGTATCGGCAGAAGCTTTCTTT. Amino acid sequence: CASSLARGVSAEAFF.

In its sample, this clonotype was seen many times. The CDR3 is CASSLRWGADGYTF. CDR3 bases: TGCGCCAGCAGCTTGCGCTGGGGGGCGGATGGCTACACCTTC. V gene TRBV5-1 combines with J gene TRBJ1-2, with D tentatively TRBD1 (6 bases). V was shortened by 1 base and J by 6 bases, with 13 bases between the two germline ends. Germline V gene data show CDR1 as SGHRS and CDR2 as YFSETQ. The CDR3 has 14 residues.

This clonotype was counted many times. V and J are TRBV4-2 and TRBJ2-6; D remains unclear. The length of the CDR3 is 14 residues. V gave up 3 bases and J gave up 0 bases, with 3 bases separating them. CDR1 and CDR2 from the germline V gene are LGHNA and YNFKEQ. CDR3 amino acids: CASSHYSGANVLTF. In DNA form, the CDR3 reads TGTGCCAGCAGCCATTACTCTGGGGCCAACGTCCTGACTTTC.

This clonotype has a count of ten or more. The chain has TRBV10-3 and TRBJ2-5; no definite D call. The CDR3 is made up of 14 amino acids. Trimming left V 4 bases short and J 4 bases short, with 13 bases between. Germline lookup yields CDR1 ENHRY and CDR2 SYGVKD. The CDR3 bases are TGTGCCATCAGTGTTTCCCCCGGCCGAGAGACCCAGTACTTC. Encoded protein: CAISVSPGRETQYF.

This clonotype showed up many times. The chain links TRBV19 to TRBJ2-7; D possibly uses TRBD1 or TRBD2 (5 bases each). The CDR3 loop spans 14 amino acids. Germline values: CDR1 LNHDA, CDR2 SQIVND (reference sequence). Between the trimmed V and J ends, which lost 3 bases and 3 bases, there was a span of 12 bases. The CDR3 bases are TGTGCCAGTAGTATCTCCGGGGCCGGCTACGAGCAGTACTTC. Residues: CASSISGAGYEQYF.

This clonotype was observed many times. The chain combines TRBV27 with TRBJ1-5; 9 bases match TRBD1. This CDR3 contains 12 residues. Per the germline V gene, CDR1 is MNHEY and CDR2 is SMNVEV (reference sequence). Here the CDR3 reads CVVGTGKELEHF. CDR3 in DNA: TGTGTGGTCGGGACAGGGAAAGAGTTGGAGCATTTT.

This clonotype was observed at least ten times. This sequence joins TRBV29-1 and TRBJ2-3; D is unclear. V gave up 1 base and J gave up 7 bases, with 3 bases separating them. Looked up from germline, CDR1 is SQVTM and CDR2 is ANQGSEA. The CDR3 runs 10 residues. In DNA, the CDR3 is TGCAGCGTTGAAGCGAATACGCAGTATTTT. It yields the protein CSVEANTQYF.

This clonotype has a count of ten or more. V usage is TRBV5-6 and J usage is TRBJ2-7, with 7 bases lining up with TRBD1. Germline CDR1 is SGHDT and CDR2 is YYEEEE. J was trimmed by 1 base and V by 6 bases; bases with no gene match: 7. The CDR3 loop spans 14 amino acids. CDR3 sequence (DNA): TGTGCCAGCACCCCGACAGGGCATTCCTACGAGCAGTACTTC. Encoded protein: CASTPTGHSYEQYF.

This clonotype was seen repeatedly, ten times or more. CDR3 bases: TGTGCCAGCAGCTTATTAAATCAGCCCCAGCATTTT. Encoded protein: CASSLLNQPQHF. The chain carries TRBV7-9 and TRBJ1-5, with D unclear. The V end lost 2 bases, the J end lost 4 bases, and 3 bases lay between the germline ends. Per germline, CDR1 SEHNR and CDR2 FQNEAQ (reference sequence). The CDR3 length is 12 residues.

This clonotype was observed at least ten times. This chain uses TRBV3-1 with TRBJ2-7; 9 bases map to TRBD1. Germline-derived CDR1 and CDR2 are LGHDT and YNNKEL (reference sequence). V was pared by 4 bases and J by 2 bases, with 0 bases of the junction left unmatched. The CDR3 runs to 13 residues. The CDR3 here is CASSRQGAYEQYF. DNA for the CDR3: TGTGCCAGCAGCCGACAGGGGGCCTACGAGCAGTACTTC.

This clonotype was counted at least ten times. This chain joins TRBV2 and TRBJ2-1; D gene unclear. From germline, CDR1 is SNHLY and CDR2 FYNNEI. Trimming took 4 bases from V and 2 from J, leaving 9 bases between them. The CDR3 runs 14 residues. The CDR3 DNA is TGTGCCAGCAGTGCGGCCTCCACCTACAATGAGCAGTTCTTC. Encoded protein: CASSAASTYNEQFF. Supplemented by reference TRBV2 and TRBJ2-1, the full variable domain reads EPEVTQTPSHQVTQMGQEVILRCVPISNHLYFYWYRQILGQKVEFLVSFYNNEISEKSEIFDDQFSVERPDGSNFTLKIRSTKLEDSAMYFCASSAASTYNEQFFGPGTRLTVL.

This clonotype was observed at least ten times. The chain recombines TRBV14 with TRBJ2-1, with 10 bases aligning to TRBD2. Germline loops: CDR1 SGHDN, CDR2 FVKESK. V gave up 0 bases and J gave up 3 bases; unmatched junction bases: 8. The CDR3 spans 18 residues. CDR3 region: CASSQDFVAGGFYNEQFF. Here the CDR3 DNA reads TGTGCCAGCAGCCAAGATTTCGTAGCGGGGGGTTTCTACAATGAGCAGTTCTTC.

This clonotype was recorded at least ten times. This chain uses TRBV2 with TRBJ1-2; 7 positions agree with TRBD1. V gave up 4 bases and J gave up 6 bases; unmatched junction bases: 11. The CDR3 consists of 15 residues. Germline assignment: CDR1 SNHLY and CDR2 FYNNEI. The CDR3 DNA reads TGTGCCAGCAGTGTTGGGACAGATTGGAGTGATGGCTACACCTTC. As protein: CASSVGTDWSDGYTF.

This clonotype was counted ten times or more. The chain carries TRBV4-1 and TRBJ2-3; D unresolved. With 3 bases removed from V and 2 bases from J, the gap between germline ends came to 12 bases. Germline V lookup: CDR1 MGHRA, CDR2 YSYEKL. The CDR3 totals 15 residues. The CDR3 DNA reads TGCGCCAGCAGCCAGGCAGCGAGAACCACAGATACGCAGTATTTT. Residues: CASSQAARTTDTQYF.

This clonotype was counted ten times or more. The chain employs TRBV3-1 and TRBJ2-1, with D possibly being TRBD1 (6 bases). Germline CDR1 reads LGHDT; CDR2 reads YNNKEL (reference sequence). CDR3 length equals 15 residues. Trimming pared 2 bases from V and 2 bases from J, leaving 10 bases between. The CDR3 DNA follows: TGTGCCAGCAGCCAATTAGCAGGGGCCTACAATGAGCAGTTCTTC. This gives the protein CASSQLAGAYNEQFF.